These 5 T cell receptor beta chains originate from one sample sequenced in a study of tumor-infiltrating lymphocytes in primary liver carcinoma. Total RNA amounting to around 540 ng was the source from which TCR beta cDNA was made with a constant-region primer. Three nested multiplex PCR rounds, a slightly modified ARM-PCR method, built the TCR beta libraries. Running approximately 10 cycles apiece, the first two PCR rounds relied on TRBV1-TRBV30 forward primers together with a C-beta reverse primer. TCRdb fed the multiplex PCR reads into MiXCR, producing one record per CDR3 protein. In the table there are 330,000 or so distinct CDR3 sequences, about 61% of which are singletons. The researchers obtained blood RNA from unsorted whole blood and also extracted germline DNA. The sequenced material came from peripheral blood. The receptor source for this set is a man between 35 and 55 years old with primary liver carcinoma and hepatitis B virus infection.

Comment on this clonotype: Just one base apart from a much larger clone, this may be a read error. The genes are TRBV29-1 and TRBJ1-2; D gene ambiguous. V lost 4 bases to trimming and J lost 8 bases, with 26 bases between them. Germline loops: CDR1 SQVTM, CDR2 ANQGSEA. The CDR3 has 16 amino acids. The CDR3: CSVALTPSNGGGGYTF. For the CDR3, the DNA is TGCAGCGTTGCCCTTACCCCTTCGAACGGTGGTGGGGGCTACACCTTC.

The chain joins TRBV12-3 or TRBV12-4 to TRBJ2-7; D gene unclear. The CDR3 sequence is 15 residues long. The CDR3 here is CDNTSYRGRNYEQYF. CDR3 nucleotides: TGTGACAACACCTCGTACCGAGGACGGAACTACGAGCAGTACTTC.

Note on this clonotype: A much larger clone differs by one base, so this may be a read error. This chain uses TRBV4-3 with TRBJ2-2, with 7 bases matching TRBD1. This CDR3 has 15 amino acids. Germline-derived CDR1 and CDR2 are LGHNA and YSLEER. Here the CDR3 DNA reads TGCACCAGCAGCCAACAGGGGTCCCAGACCGGGGAGCTGTTTTTT. It specifies CTSSQQGSQTGELFF.

Ten or more counts support this clonotype. This chain connects TRBV6-5 to TRBJ2-7; D is perhaps TRBD1 (5 bases). Per the germline V gene, CDR1 is MNHEY and CDR2 is SVGAGI. The CDR3 sequence is 12 residues long. Trimming cost V 7 bases and J 4 bases, with 11 bases left between them. The CDR3 loop is CASIGRGYEQYF. In nucleotides, the CDR3 is TGTGCCAGCATAGGTAGGGGTTACGAGCAGTACTTC.

This clonotype was seen many times. The chain combines TRBV29-1 with TRBJ2-3; tentative D call: TRBD1 (6 bases). Germline CDR1 is SQVTM and CDR2 is ANQGSEA. This CDR3 is 15 amino acids long. V was pared by 0 bases and J by 4 bases, with 14 bases between. The CDR3 nucleotides read TGCAGCGTTGAAGAGAGAAACAGGGAACCAGATACGCAGTATTTT. Translated: CSVEERNREPDTQYF.